This TCR beta chain was documented in a study of blood T cell repertoires in COVID-19. The CDR3 totals 16 residues. Unmatched junction bases numbered 7, after V lost 5 bases and J lost 3 bases. Germline V gene sequence: CDR1 SGHAT, CDR2 FQNNGV. Authors' processing steps: Scientists estimated how many nucleated cells there were by amplifying reference gene primers. Here immunoSEQ multiplex PCR was the method, and the copy in TCRdb shows in-frame clones only, minus some. V, J and clone size are those of that table, while D and trimming were read from the DNA. Of fewer than 110,000 clones listed, roughly 83% are singletons.

The source of this sequence is a human donor in a cohort sampled during active COVID-19. The rearrangement links TRBV11-2 to TRBJ1-4; TRBD1 matches at 9 bases. The specimen was peripheral blood. This chain's CDR3 is CASSSGQGTANEKLFF. CDR3 DNA sequence: TGTGCCAGCAGCAGCGGACAGGGGACAGCTAATGAAAAACTGTTTTTT.